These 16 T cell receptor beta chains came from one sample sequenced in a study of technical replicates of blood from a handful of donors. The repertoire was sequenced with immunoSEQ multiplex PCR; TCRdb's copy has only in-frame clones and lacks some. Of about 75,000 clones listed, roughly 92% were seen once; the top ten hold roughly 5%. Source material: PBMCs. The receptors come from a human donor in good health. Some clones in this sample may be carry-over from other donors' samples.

Here the CDR3 reads CASTTGRETEAFF. The CDR3 DNA reads TGTGCCAGTACTACAGGACGAGAGACTGAAGCTTTCTTT. J is TRBJ1-1 and V is TRBV2, with TRBD1 as a possible D gene (5 bases). The CDR3 spans 13 residues. CDR1 SNHLY and CDR2 FYNNEI come from the germline V gene. The germline V and J ends were trimmed by 9 bases and 5 bases, with 16 bases remaining between them.

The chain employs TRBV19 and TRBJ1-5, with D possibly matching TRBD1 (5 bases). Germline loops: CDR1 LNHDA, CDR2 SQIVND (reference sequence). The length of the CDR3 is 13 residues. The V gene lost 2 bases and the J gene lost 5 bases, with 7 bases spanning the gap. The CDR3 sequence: CASSIQGHQPQHF. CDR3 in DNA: TGTGCCAGTAGTATACAGGGCCATCAGCCCCAGCATTTT.

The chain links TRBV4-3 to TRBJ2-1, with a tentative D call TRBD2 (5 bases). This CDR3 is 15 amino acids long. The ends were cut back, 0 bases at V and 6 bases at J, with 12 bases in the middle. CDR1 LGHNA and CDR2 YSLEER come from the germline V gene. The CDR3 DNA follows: TGCGCCAGCAGCCAAGAGTTTAGGGAGAGCAATGAGCAGTTCTTC. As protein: CASSQEFRESNEQFF.

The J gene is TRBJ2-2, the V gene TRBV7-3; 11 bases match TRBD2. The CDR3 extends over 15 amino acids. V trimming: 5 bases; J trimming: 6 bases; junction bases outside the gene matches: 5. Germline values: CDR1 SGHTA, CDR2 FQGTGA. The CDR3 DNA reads TGTGCCAGCAGCGTCACTAGCGGGAGCGCCGGGGAGCTGTTTTTT. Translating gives CASSVTSGSAGELFF.

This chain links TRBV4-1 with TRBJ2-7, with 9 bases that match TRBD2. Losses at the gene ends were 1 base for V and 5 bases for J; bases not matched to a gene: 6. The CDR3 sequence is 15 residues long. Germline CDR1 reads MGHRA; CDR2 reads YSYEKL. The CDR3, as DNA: TGCGCCAGCAGCCAAGGCCCAGCGGGGGGAGACGAGCAGTACTTC. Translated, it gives CASSQGPAGGDEQYF.

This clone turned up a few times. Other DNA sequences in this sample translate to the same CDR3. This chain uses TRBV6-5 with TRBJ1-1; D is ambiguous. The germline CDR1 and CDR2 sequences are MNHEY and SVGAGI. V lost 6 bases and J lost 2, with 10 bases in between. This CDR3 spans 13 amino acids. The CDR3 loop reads CASRQTLNTEAFF. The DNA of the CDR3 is TGTGCCAGCAGACAGACCCTAAACACTGAAGCTTTCTTT.

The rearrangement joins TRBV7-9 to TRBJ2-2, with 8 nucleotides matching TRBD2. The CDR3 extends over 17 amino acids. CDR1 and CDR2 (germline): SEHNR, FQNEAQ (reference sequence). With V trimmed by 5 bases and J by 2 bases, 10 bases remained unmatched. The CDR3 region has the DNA TGTGCCAGCAGCCCAGTAAGCGGGGGAACTAACACCGGGGAGCTGTTTTTT. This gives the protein CASSPVSGGTNTGELFF.

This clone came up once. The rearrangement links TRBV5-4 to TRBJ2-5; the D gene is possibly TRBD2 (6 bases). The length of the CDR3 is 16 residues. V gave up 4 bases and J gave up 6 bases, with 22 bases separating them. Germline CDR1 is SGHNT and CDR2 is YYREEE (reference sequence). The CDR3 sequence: CASSRTGLMVSKTQYF. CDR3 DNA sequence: TGTGCCAGCAGCCGGACGGGACTCATGGTATCGAAGACCCAGTACTTC.

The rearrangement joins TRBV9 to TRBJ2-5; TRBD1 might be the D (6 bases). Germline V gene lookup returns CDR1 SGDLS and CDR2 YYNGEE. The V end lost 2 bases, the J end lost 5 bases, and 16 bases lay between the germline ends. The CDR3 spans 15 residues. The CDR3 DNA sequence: TGTGCCAGCAGCGTTTTGGGCAGGGGCCGGGAGACCCAGTACTTC. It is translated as CASSVLGRGRETQYF. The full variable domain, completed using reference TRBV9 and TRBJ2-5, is DSGVTQTPKHLITATGQRVTLRCSPRSGDLSVYWYQQSLDQGLQFLIQYYNGEERAKGNILERFSAQQFPDLHSELNLSSLELGDSALYFCASSVLGRGRETQYFGPGTRLLVL.

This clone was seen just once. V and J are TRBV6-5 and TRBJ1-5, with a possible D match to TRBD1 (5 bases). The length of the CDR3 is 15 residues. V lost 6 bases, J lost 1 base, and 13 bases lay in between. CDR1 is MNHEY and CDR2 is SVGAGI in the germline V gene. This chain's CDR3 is CASRDGHLSNQPQHF. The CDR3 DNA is TGTGCCAGCAGGGACGGACACCTGAGCAATCAGCCCCAGCATTTT.

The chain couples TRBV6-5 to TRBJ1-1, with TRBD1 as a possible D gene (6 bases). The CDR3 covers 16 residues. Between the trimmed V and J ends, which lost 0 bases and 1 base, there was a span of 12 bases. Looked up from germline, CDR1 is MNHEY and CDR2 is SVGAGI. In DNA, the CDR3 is TGTGCCAGCAGTTACTCGATAGGGACAACGAACACTGAAGCTTTCTTT. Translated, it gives CASSYSIGTTNTEAFF.

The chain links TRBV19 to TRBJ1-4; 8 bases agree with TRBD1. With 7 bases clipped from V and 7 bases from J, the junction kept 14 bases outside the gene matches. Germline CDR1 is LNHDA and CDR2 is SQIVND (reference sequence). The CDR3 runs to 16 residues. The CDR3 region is CASTPFGQGGIEKLFF. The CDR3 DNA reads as TGTGCCAGTACCCCTTTCGGACAGGGAGGAATTGAAAAACTGTTTTTT.

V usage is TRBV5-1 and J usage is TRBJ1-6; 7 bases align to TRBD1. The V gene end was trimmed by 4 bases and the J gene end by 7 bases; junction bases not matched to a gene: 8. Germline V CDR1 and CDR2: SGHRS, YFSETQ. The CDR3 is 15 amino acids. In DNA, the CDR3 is TGCGCCAGCAGCGCGTTGACAGGGTCAAATTCACCCCTCCACTTT. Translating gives CASSALTGSNSPLHF.

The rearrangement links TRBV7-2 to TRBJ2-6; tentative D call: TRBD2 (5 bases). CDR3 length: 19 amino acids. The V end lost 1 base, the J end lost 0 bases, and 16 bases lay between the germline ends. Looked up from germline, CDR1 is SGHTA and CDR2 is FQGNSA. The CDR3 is CASSLESPGLASGANVLTF. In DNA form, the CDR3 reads TGTGCCAGCAGCTTAGAATCCCCGGGTCTAGCCTCTGGGGCCAACGTCCTGACTTTC.

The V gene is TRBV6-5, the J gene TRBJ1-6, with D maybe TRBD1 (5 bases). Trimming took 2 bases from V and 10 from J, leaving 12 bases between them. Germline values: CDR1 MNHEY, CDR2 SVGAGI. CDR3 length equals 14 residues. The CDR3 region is CASSYHREGSPLHF. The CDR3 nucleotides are TGTGCCAGCAGTTACCATCGGGAGGGGTCACCCCTCCACTTT.

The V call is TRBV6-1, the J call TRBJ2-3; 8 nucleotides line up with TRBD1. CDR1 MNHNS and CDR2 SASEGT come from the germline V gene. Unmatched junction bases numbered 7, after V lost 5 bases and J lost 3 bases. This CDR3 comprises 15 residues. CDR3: CASSPTGDRTDTQYF. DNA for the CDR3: TGTGCCAGCAGTCCAACAGGGGACAGGACAGATACGCAGTATTTT.